The sequence of this TCR beta chain was determined in a study of CD8 T cells in ankylosing spondylitis (dated by TCRdb to 2017 to 2019). Looking at the study overall: The study profiled T cell receptor beta repertoires in healthy donors and ankylosing spondylitis patients to find disease-linked TCR variants. In total, the full study cohort was made up of some 110 healthy donors and 25 ankylosing spondylitis patients. Peripheral blood was sampled, and synovial fluid was additionally collected from ankylosing spondylitis patients. General findings and caveats noted by the study authors: In peripheral blood, the disease-linked clones were found at relatively low frequencies and had a CD8+ phenotype. The disease-linked clones were reported to be significantly enriched in matched synovial fluid samples from ankylosing spondylitis patients. Some TCR beta motif variants had previously been reported in synovial fluid and blood of reactive arthritis patients, which suggested common disease-initiation mechanisms. A TCR beta motif made up of several highly homologous amino acid variants appeared to be characteristic of blood from ankylosing spondylitis patients.

Trimming removed 0 bases from V and 4 bases from J, leaving 6 bases between the germline ends. Sequences SGHNT (CDR1) and YENEEA (CDR2) are obtained from the germline V gene. The CDR3 holds 14 amino acids from the cysteine to the phenylalanine. Left in the record is the CDR3 DNA by itself, 42 bases read in frame from the first base. This sample was sequenced with an Illumina HiSeq 2500. Quantitative 5'-RACE with molecular barcodes was used to prepare TCR beta libraries. In the paper's pipeline: A new computational method, built on a probabilistic model of VDJ rearrangement, was used to identify disease-linked TCR variants. TCRdb reprocessing: public reads trimmed at Q25 with fastp, clones called with MiXCR, in-frame beta chains kept. Every distinct CDR3 protein forms one entry, paired with its most common genes and DNA. The V and J calls, along with clone size, are taken from TCRdb and not from the paper's own processing. The sample includes 700,000 to 850,000 distinct CDR3 sequences, with roughly 10% observed a single time. The leading ten clones occupy approximately 0.51% of the sample.

Concerning this clonotype itself: There is no known antigen for this receptor. Per-base qualities were not stored, and no clone one base away is much larger.

The sequence links TRBV11-3 to TRBJ2-2; the D gene is not confidently resolved. The sequencing input was blood, either unsorted or a sorted T cell fraction (not recorded which). The receptor was isolated from a male donor with ankylosing spondylitis. The encoded CDR3 is CASSLDASTGELFF. The DNA reads as follows: TGTGCCAGCAGCTTAGATGCTAGCACCGGGGAGCTGTTTTTT.